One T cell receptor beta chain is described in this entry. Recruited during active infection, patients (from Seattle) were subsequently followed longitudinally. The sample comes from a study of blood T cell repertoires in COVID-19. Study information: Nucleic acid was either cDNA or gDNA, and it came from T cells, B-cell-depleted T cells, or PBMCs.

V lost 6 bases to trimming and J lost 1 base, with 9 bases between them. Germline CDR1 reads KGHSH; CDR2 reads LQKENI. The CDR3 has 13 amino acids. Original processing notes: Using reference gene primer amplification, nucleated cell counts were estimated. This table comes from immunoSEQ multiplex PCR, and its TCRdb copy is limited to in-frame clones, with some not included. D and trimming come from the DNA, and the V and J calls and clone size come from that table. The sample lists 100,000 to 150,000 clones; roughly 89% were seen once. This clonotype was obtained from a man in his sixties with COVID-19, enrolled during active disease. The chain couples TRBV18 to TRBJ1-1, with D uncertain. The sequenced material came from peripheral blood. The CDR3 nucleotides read TGTGCCAGCTCCGACATGAGGAACACTGAAGCTTTCTTT. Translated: CASSDMRNTEAFF.